This T cell receptor beta chain was identified during a study of human T cells and chemical hapten exposure. The CDR3 consists of 11 residues. Germline CDR1 and CDR2: MDHEN and SYDVKM. The V gene lost 5 bases and the J gene lost 7 bases, with 8 bases spanning the gap. Noted time point: pre-sensitization, week 0. Specified treatment: therapeutic diphenylcyclopropenone sensitization with weekly scalp DPC. TCRdb redid the calling of the RACE reads with MiXCR, one entry per CDR3 protein. The table records a few hundred thousand distinct CDR3 sequences, approximately 8.6% of them present only once. The V and J genes are TRBV28 and TRBJ1-1; no firm D call. This sample comprised whole blood, obtained in connection with sensitization to the hapten diphenylcyclopropenone (DPC). The sequence came from a woman in her forties with alopecia areata. Some clones in this sample may be carry-over from other donors' samples. Here the CDR3 DNA reads TGTGCCAGCAGTGGGCCGATTGAAGCTTTCTTT. Its protein is CASSGPIEAFF.